These 13 T cell receptor beta chains share one sample of origin, sequenced in a study of blood T cell repertoires in COVID-19. Sequenced by immunoSEQ multiplex PCR; TCRdb stores in-frame clones only, minus some. The sample records 350,000 to 450,000 clones, under 90% being singletons. Source material: PBMCs or T cells enriched from blood (not recorded which). Receptor source: a woman between 25 and 40 years old who had recovered from COVID-19.

The chain employs TRBV9 and TRBJ2-7; weak D call: TRBD2 (7 bases). The germline CDR1 and CDR2 sequences are SGDLS and YYNGEE. The V and J ends lost 0 bases and 3 bases respectively, with 16 bases between them. There are 16 residues in the CDR3. In nucleotides, the CDR3 is TGTGCCAGCAGCGTAGGGGAGGGGGGACCGAGCTACGAGCAGTACTTC. Translating it yields CASSVGEGGPSYEQYF.

This chain links TRBV5-1 with TRBJ1-1; unclear D gene. Between the trimmed V and J ends, which lost 1 base and 6 bases, there was a span of 7 bases. Germline V CDR1 and CDR2: SGHRS, YFSETQ. There are 12 residues in the CDR3. CDR3 bases: TGCGCCAGCAGCTTGAGAGGGTCTGAAGCTTTCTTT. It translates to CASSLRGSEAFF.

The V and J genes are TRBV7-9 and TRBJ1-2, with 9 bases identical to TRBD1. The CDR3 totals 15 residues. Germline V gives CDR1 SEHNR, CDR2 FQNEAQ (reference sequence). The ends lost 2 bases at V and 6 bases at J; junction bases unmatched: 7. CDR3 DNA: TGTGCCAGCAGCTTATCTCTGACAGGGGGTAATGGCTACACCTTC. As protein: CASSLSLTGGNGYTF.

The V and J genes are TRBV27 and TRBJ2-7; 12 nucleotides line up with TRBD2. The J segment lost 7 bases and the V segment lost 2 bases, leaving 9 bases of the junction unmatched. In germline, CDR1 is MNHEY, CDR2 SMNVEV (reference sequence). CDR3 length: 16 residues. CDR3 amino acids: CASSLPPSGRGSEQYF. In DNA, the CDR3 is TGTGCCAGCAGTTTACCTCCTAGCGGGAGGGGCTCTGAGCAGTACTTC.

The table lists this clone with a count of one. The rearrangement joins TRBV12-3 or TRBV12-4 to TRBJ2-1; 7 positions agree with TRBD2. The CDR3 extends over 12 amino acids. Germline trimming cut 5 bases from V and 8 bases from J; bases unmatched to any gene: 3. CDR3 sequence: CASSRDYHEQFF. CDR3 coding DNA: TGTGCCAGCAGTCGGGACTATCATGAGCAGTTCTTC.

CDR3 protein: CASSQAPLAGTYEQYF. For the CDR3, the DNA is TGTGCCAGCAGCCAAGCGCCGCTAGCGGGAACCTACGAGCAGTACTTC. V and J are TRBV4-2 and TRBJ2-7; 9 nucleotides align to TRBD2. Germline V lookup: CDR1 LGHNA, CDR2 YNFKEQ. After removal of 1 base from V and 2 bases from J, the junction contained 6 bases not matched to a gene. The length of the CDR3 is 16 residues.

The rearrangement joins TRBV4-1 to TRBJ1-1; D perhaps matches TRBD1 (6 bases). Trimming stripped 3 bases from V and 2 bases from J, with 19 bases between. There are 17 residues in the CDR3. Germline V gene lookup returns CDR1 MGHRA and CDR2 YSYEKL. The CDR3 sequence: CASSQISGTSANTEAFF. Written as DNA, the CDR3 is TGCGCCAGCAGCCAGATCTCCGGGACATCAGCTAACACTGAAGCTTTCTTT.

A single count supports this clone. This rearrangement joins TRBV7-2 to TRBJ1-2; tentatively, D is TRBD1 (5 bases). CDR3 length: 13 amino acids. The ends were cut back, 5 bases at V and 2 bases at J, with 9 bases in the middle. CDR1 is SGHTA and CDR2 is FQGNSA in the germline V gene. CDR3 sequence (DNA): TGTGCCAGCAGCATCGACAGAAACTATGGCTACACCTTC. It yields the protein CASSIDRNYGYTF.

The chain employs TRBV18 and TRBJ2-7; TRBD1 matches 8 bases. Germline CDR1 and CDR2: KGHSH and LQKENI. CDR3 size: 14 residues. V lost 2 bases, J lost 5 bases, and 5 bases stayed unmatched. CDR3 nucleotides: TGTGCCAGCTCACCATCAGGGGGCTTTAACGAGCAGTACTTC. Translation gives CASSPSGGFNEQYF.

This clone was picked up a small number of times. The chain combines TRBV7-2 with TRBJ2-2, with D maybe TRBD2 (6 bases). The length of the CDR3 is 14 residues. Trimming took off 4 bases at V and 8 bases at J, with 14 bases between the two ends. From germline, CDR1 is SGHTA and CDR2 FQGNSA. This CDR3 reads CASSSTRSGGELFF. CDR3 in DNA: TGTGCCAGCAGCTCGACTCGGAGCGGGGGGGAGCTGTTTTTT. The full variable domain, in which reference TRBV7-2 and TRBJ2-2 provide the parts outside the CDR3, is GAGVSQSPSNKVTEKGKDVELRCDPISGHTALYWYRQSLGQGLEFLIYFQGNSAPDKSGLPSDRFSAERTGGSVSTLTIQRTQQEDSAVYLCASSSTRSGGELFFGEGSRLTVL.

This sequence joins TRBV7-9 and TRBJ1-1; tentative D call: TRBD1 (6 bases). The germline V and J ends were trimmed by 3 bases and 5 bases, with 16 bases remaining between them. Germline V gives CDR1 SEHNR, CDR2 FQNEAQ (reference sequence). The CDR3 covers 15 residues. CDR3 sequence reads: CASSFYREGGTEAFF. CDR3 DNA sequence: TGTGCCAGCAGCTTTTACAGGGAGGGGGGGACTGAAGCTTTCTTT. Looking up the rest from reference TRBV7-9 and TRBJ1-1 gives the full variable domain: DTGVSQNPRHKITKRGQNVTFRCDPISEHNRLYWYRQTLGQGPEFLTYFQNEAQLEKSRLLSDRFSAERPKGSFSTLEIQRTEQGDSAMYLCASSFYREGGTEAFFGQGTRLTVV.

A word on this clone: Other DNA sequences in this specimen translate into the identical CDR3. The chain combines TRBV9 with TRBJ2-2; 8 bases agree with TRBD2. V lost 2 bases, J lost 4 bases, and 1 base stayed unmatched. Germline CDR1 and CDR2: SGDLS and YYNGEE. The length of the CDR3 is 14 residues. CDR3: CASSVGGGTGELFF. CDR3 DNA sequence: TGTGCCAGCAGCGTCGGGGGGGGCACCGGGGAGCTGTTTTTT.

This CDR3 is CAWSGTGGFDNSPLHF. The CDR3 DNA is TGTGCCTGGAGTGGGACAGGGGGCTTCGATAATTCACCCCTCCACTTT. The chain couples TRBV30 to TRBJ1-6; 11 nucleotides line up with TRBD1. This CDR3 has 16 amino acids. The germline V gene has CDR1 GTSNPN and CDR2 SVGIG (reference sequence). V was clipped by 1 base and J by 5 bases; unmatched bases: 4.